This T cell receptor (beta chain) was found in a study of blood T cell repertoires in COVID-19 (dated by TCRdb to about 2020). Turning to the overall study: Samples covering the acute and convalescent phases of COVID-19 were provided by collaborators in the United States, Italy and Spain. The repertoires were released in a freely available public database intended as a resource for research on the immune response to SARS-CoV-2. The samples were drawn from two sources: the first 160 participants of the ongoing ImmuneRACE study, and 1,200 or so subjects contributed by 6 global collaborators. Subjects who had been exposed to COVID-19, were actively infected with it, or had recovered from it provided the deeply sampled blood TCRbeta repertoires that made up the dataset. Where available, HLA class I and class II types were obtained from metadata supplied by the sample provider rather than from assay-based typing. The sample metadata nearly always contained a de-identified subject ID, COVID-19 status, age in years and sex. The prospective study material was composed of cDNA or gDNA derived from T cells, B-cell-depleted T cells, or PBMCs. General conclusions and limits of the study: The quantity of clinical and demographic metadata differed by source and by participant and was supplied without curation.

In Seattle, one collaborating source enrolled patients while the infection was active and tracked those patients longitudinally over the course of disease. Whole blood was collected in K2EDTA tubes by collaborating institutions according to the institutions' own protocols. For TCRbeta analysis, collaborators shipped samples as frozen whole blood, isolated PBMCs, or DNA extracted from either of those sample types. Reading from cysteine to phenylalanine, the CDR3 counts 16 amino acids. Only the CDR3 DNA stays, 48 bases, in frame from base 1. V is trimmed back by 5 bases and J by 4 bases, and the junction contains 10 bases that no gene match accounts for. Via the germline V gene, CDR1 is SGHVS and CDR2 FQNEAQ. TCRbeta CDR3 regions were amplified from genomic DNA using the immunoSEQ Assay, a bias-controlled multiplex PCR. As for the original processing: The number of nucleated cells in each sample was estimated by amplification of reference gene primers within the assay. To quantify the absolute abundance of each unique TCRbeta CDR3 rearrangement, sequence reads were collapsed and filtered. For each sample, productive Simpson clonality was calculated by taking the square root of Simpson's diversity index across productive rearrangements. The table was pulled from immuneACCESS by TCRdb, which kept in-frame rearrangements only. Such tables lose some clones; where checked, under half of the loss comes from unresolved V genes, and the rest has no known cause. V, J and clone size were drawn from that table, and D and trimming were deduced from the DNA. The sample profile shows 300,000 to 450,000 clones; more than 70% of them were found once. The ten largest clones capture less than 3.5% of the sample.

Concerning this clone: What this receptor recognizes is not known. No base-level quality is on record; no much larger clone is a single base apart.

The source is a woman aged 30 to 39 with COVID-19, enrolled during active disease. This chain is built from TRBV7-8 and TRBJ1-5; TRBD1 lines up with 8 middle nucleotides. Sequencing was performed on peripheral blood. CDR3 reads: CASSPTSGQVNQPQHF. The DNA sequence follows: TGTGCCAGCAGCCCCACCTCGGGACAGGTTAATCAGCCCCAGCATTTT.